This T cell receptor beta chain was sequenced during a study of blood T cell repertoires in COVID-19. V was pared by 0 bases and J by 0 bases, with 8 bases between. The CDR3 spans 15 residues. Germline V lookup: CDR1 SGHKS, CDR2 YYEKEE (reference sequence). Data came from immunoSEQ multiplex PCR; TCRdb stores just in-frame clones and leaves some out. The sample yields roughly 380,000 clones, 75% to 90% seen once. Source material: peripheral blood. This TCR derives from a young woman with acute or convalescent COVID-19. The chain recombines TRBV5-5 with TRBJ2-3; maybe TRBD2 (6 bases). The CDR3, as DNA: TGTGCCAGCAGCTTGGCAGGGACTAGCACAGATACGCAGTATTTT. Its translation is CASSLAGTSTDTQYF.